A selection of T cell receptor beta chains follows, all from one sample in a study of blood T cell repertoires in COVID-19. Measured with immunoSEQ multiplex PCR; TCRdb has only the in-frame clones, and not every one. The sample lists 390,000 or so clones, about 87% occurring once. The sample was PBMCs or T cells enriched from blood (not recorded which). These receptors were taken from a woman in her forties or fifties who had recovered from COVID-19. CDR3s include the opening cysteine and the closing phenylalanine or tryptophan. A row's size may be missing; if present it is once, few, many or a size class.

J gene	clone size	V gene	CDR3 protein
TRBJ2-7	-	TRBV19	CASSGGTYEQYF
TRBJ2-1	-	TRBV5-1	CASSPEGTSGGSSYNEQFF
TRBJ1-3	-	TRBV28	CASSYLQFLSGNTIYF
TRBJ1-6	few	TRBV28	CASSTQGANSPLHF
TRBJ1-4	-	TRBV5-1	CASSWGQGLNEKLFF
TRBJ1-4	-	TRBV6-5	CATQGGILHEKLFF
TRBJ2-3	once	TRBV5-4	CASSSHTGLDTQYF
TRBJ1-1	-	TRBV20-1	CSATGTEAFF
TRBJ1-1	-	TRBV10-3	CAISESTGGYTEAFF
TRBJ1-6	-	TRBV19	CASRTPLTGTYSPLHF
TRBJ1-2	-	TRBV19	CASSISPGQGSYGYTF
TRBJ1-1	many	TRBV6-5	CASSPRQGILTEAFF
TRBJ1-5	few	TRBV6-5	CASIFRGESNQPQHF
TRBJ1-1	once	TRBV29-1	CSATGIRANTEAFF
TRBJ2-1	-	TRBV13	CASSEEGGGDYNEQFF
TRBJ2-7	-	TRBV14	CASSQVGGPYEQYF
TRBJ2-7	-	TRBV7-9	CASETGAYEQYF
TRBJ2-7	-	TRBV4-2	CASSQEFGRVAHEQYF
TRBJ1-5	-	TRBV6-5	CASRPSRQGLQPQHF
TRBJ2-7	once	TRBV14	CASSQGSGLGSYEQYF
TRBJ2-5	-	TRBV11-2	CASSLGTGGEETQYF
TRBJ1-5	-	TRBV6-1	CASSEGLALGQPQHF